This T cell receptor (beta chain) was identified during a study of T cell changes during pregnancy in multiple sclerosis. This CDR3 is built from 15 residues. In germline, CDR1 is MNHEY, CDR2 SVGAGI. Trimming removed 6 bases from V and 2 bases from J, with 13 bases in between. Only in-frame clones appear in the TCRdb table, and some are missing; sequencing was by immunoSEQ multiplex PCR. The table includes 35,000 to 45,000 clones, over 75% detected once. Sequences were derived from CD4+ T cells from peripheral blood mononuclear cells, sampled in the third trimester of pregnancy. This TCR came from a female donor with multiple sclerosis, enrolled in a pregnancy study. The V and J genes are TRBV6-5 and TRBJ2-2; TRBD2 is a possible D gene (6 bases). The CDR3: CASSPGTLNTGELFF. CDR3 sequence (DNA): TGTGCCAGCAGCCCTGGGACTTTAAACACCGGGGAGCTGTTTTTT.